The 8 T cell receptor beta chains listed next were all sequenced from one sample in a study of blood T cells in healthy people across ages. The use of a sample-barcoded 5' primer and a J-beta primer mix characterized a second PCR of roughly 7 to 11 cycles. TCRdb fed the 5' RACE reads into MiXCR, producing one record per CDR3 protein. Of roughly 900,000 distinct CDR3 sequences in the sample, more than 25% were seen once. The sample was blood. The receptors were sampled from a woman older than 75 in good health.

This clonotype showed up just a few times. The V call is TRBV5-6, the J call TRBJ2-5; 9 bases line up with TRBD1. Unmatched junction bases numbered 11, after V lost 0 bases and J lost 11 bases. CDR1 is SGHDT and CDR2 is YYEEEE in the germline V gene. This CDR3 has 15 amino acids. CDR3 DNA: TGTGCCAGCAGCTTGGTCGGGACAGGGAGAAATGAGCAGTACTTC. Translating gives CASSLVGTGRNEQYF.

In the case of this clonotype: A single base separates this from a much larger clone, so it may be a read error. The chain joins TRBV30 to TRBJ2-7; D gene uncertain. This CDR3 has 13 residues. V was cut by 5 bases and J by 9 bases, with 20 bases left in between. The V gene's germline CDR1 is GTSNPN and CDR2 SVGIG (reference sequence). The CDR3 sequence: CAWGEGFGIRQYF. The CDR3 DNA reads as TGTGCCTGGGGTGAAGGGTTTGGAATAAGGCAGTACTTC.

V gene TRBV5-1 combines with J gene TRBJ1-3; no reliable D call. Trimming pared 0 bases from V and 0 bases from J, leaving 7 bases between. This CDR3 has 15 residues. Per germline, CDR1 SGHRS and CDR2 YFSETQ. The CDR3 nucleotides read TGCGCCAGCAGCTTGGTACAGAACTCTGGAAACACCATATATTTT. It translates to CASSLVQNSGNTIYF.

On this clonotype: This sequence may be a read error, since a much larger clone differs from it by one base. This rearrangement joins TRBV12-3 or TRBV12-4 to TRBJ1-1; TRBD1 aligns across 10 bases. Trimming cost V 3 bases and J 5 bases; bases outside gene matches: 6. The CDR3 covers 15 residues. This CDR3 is CASSLHGQGGTEAFF. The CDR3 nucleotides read TGTGCCAGCAGTTTGCACGGACAGGGGGGTACTGAAGCTTTCTTT.

CDR3 sequence (DNA): TGTGCCAGCAGATTTAGCGGGGGCGTTCACAATGAGCAGTTCTTC. It codes for CASRFSGGVHNEQFF. This rearrangement joins TRBV12-3 or TRBV12-4 to TRBJ2-1, with TRBD2 matching 9 bases. The CDR3 runs 15 residues. With 6 bases clipped from V and 5 bases from J, the junction kept 8 bases outside the gene matches.

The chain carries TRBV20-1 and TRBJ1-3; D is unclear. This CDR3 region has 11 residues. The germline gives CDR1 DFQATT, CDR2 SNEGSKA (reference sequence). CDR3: CAGSSGNTIYF. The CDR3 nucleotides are TGCGCGGGGAGCTCTGGAAACACCATATATTTT.

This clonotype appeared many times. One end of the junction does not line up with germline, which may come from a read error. The CDR3: CASTLAGGTGNEQFF. DNA for the CDR3: TGTGCCAGCACCTTAGCGGGGGGCACCGGCAATGAGCAGTTCTTC. The chain couples TRBV7-9 to TRBJ2-1; TRBD2 agrees at 10 bases. The CDR3 is 15 amino acids. Germline V gene sequence: CDR1 SEHNR, CDR2 FQNEAQ (reference sequence).

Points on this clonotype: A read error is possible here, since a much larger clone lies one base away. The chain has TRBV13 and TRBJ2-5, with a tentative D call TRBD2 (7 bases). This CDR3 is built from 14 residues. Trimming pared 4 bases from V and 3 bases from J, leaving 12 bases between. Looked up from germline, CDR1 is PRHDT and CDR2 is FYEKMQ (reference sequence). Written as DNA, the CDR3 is TGTGCCAGCAGCTGTAAGGGGGGGGAAGAGACCCAGTACTTC. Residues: CASSCKGGEETQYF.